The clone carrying this TCR beta chain was seen a single time. The data were obtained in a study of radiotherapy plus CTLA-4 blockade in lung cancer. CDR1 is ENHRY and CDR2 is SYGVKD in the germline V gene. V was clipped by 5 bases and J by 6 bases; unmatched bases: 8. The CDR3 spans 14 residues. Assay: immunoSEQ multiplex PCR; the TCRdb copy retains only in-frame clones and omits some. The sample has tens of thousands of clones, approximately 86% seen once; the top ten hold around 0.87%. The chain couples TRBV10-3 to TRBJ2-7; 9 nucleotides line up with TRBD1. Here the sequenced sample was peripheral blood, taken from a patient treated with radiotherapy plus ipilimumab. The TCR was taken from a human donor with non-small cell lung cancer who had stable disease on radiotherapy plus ipilimumab. This CDR3 reads CAISNRQGDGEQYF. The DNA for the CDR3 is TGTGCCATCAGTAACCGACAGGGGGACGGCGAGCAGTACTTC.